Listed below are T cell receptor beta chains from one sample, sequenced in a study of CD8 T cells in ankylosing spondylitis. TCRdb recomputed calls from the 5' RACE reads with MiXCR, one row per CDR3 protein. The table shows about 360,000 distinct CDR3 sequences, with 20% to 25% occurring only once. Sequencing was done on a sample of blood, either unsorted or a sorted T cell fraction (not recorded which). The source of these receptors is a male donor with ankylosing spondylitis or in good health (not recorded which). Both conserved end residues are part of each CDR3. The D gene is left open where the match is weak. The size of a clone is reported for some rows only, either as once, few or many, or as a class for expanded clones.

j_gene,d_gene,abundance,v_gene,CDR3aa,CDR3nt
TRBJ2-7,-,many,TRBV5-6,CASSFGGDEQYF,TGTGCCAGCAGCTTTGGAGGGGACGAGCAGTACTTC
TRBJ2-7,-,-,TRBV4-1,CASSHLGEDEQYF,TGCGCCAGCAGCCACCTCGGCGAGGACGAGCAGTACTTC
TRBJ2-7,-,many,TRBV11-2,CASIISPGARSYEQYF,TGTGCCAGCATCATTAGCCCAGGGGCTCGCTCCTACGAGCAGTACTTC
TRBJ2-2,-,few,TRBV7-9,CAVDKDTGELFF,TGTGCCGTAGATAAGGACACCGGGGAGCTGTTTTTT
TRBJ2-2,-,-,TRBV10-3,CAISGTEFTGELFF,TGTGCCATATCCGGGACCGAATTCACCGGGGAGCTGTTTTTT
TRBJ2-3,-,few,TRBV29-1,CSVDGQGLGTDTQYF,TGCAGCGTTGACGGGCAGGGGCTGGGCACAGATACGCAGTATTTT
TRBJ2-2,-,-,TRBV12-3/TRBV12-4,CASRGGGANTGELFF,TGTGCCAGCCGAGGGGGGGGCGCGAACACCGGGGAGCTGTTTTTT
TRBJ2-3,-,few,TRBV7-8,CASNPGGGGGDTQYF,TGTGCCAGCAACCCGGGGGGCGGGGGCGGAGATACGCAGTATTTT
TRBJ2-7,-,-,TRBV7-9,CASSPSPGAYEQYF,TGTGCCAGCAGCCCGAGTCCTGGGGCCTACGAGCAGTACTTC
TRBJ2-2,-,-,TRBV4-1,CASSQPPQGSGELFF,TGCGCCAGCAGCCAACCCCCACAGGGATCCGGGGAGCTGTTTTTT
TRBJ2-1,TRBD2,-,TRBV28,CASSRTSLSNEQFF,TGTGCCAGCAGCAGGACTAGCTTGTCCAATGAGCAGTTCTTC
TRBJ2-7,-,few,TRBV5-6,CASSFDYEQYF,TGTGCCAGCAGCTTTGACTACGAGCAGTACTTC
TRBJ2-1,-,-,TRBV6-1,CASSQLRISREQFF,TGTGCCAGCAGTCAACTTCGTATTAGCAGGGAGCAGTTCTTC
TRBJ2-7,-,-,TRBV27,CASSLGPLGEQYF,TGTGCCAGCAGTCTCGGGCCGCTGGGCGAGCAGTACTTC
TRBJ2-5,-,few,TRBV24-1,CATSDFTGGGTQYF,TGTGCCACCAGTGATTTCACCGGGGGAGGGACCCAGTACTTC
TRBJ1-6,TRBD1,-,TRBV20-1,CSAREGQGKSPLHF,TGCAGTGCTAGAGAGGGACAGGGTAAATCACCCCTCCACTTT
TRBJ2-5,TRBD2,-,TRBV4-2,CASSQESSGDQETQYF,TGTGCCAGCAGCCAAGAGTCTAGCGGGGACCAAGAGACCCAGTACTTC
TRBJ2-3,-,-,TRBV29-1,CSVVGGAGDTQYF,TGCAGCGTTGTAGGCGGGGCCGGAGATACGCAGTATTTT
TRBJ2-7,TRBD1,-,TRBV3-1,CASSHTGQGESEQYF,TGTGCCAGCAGCCACACAGGACAGGGCGAGAGCGAGCAGTACTTC
TRBJ2-1,TRBD1,few,TRBV27,CASSNRQGALYNEQFF,TGTGCCAGCAGTAACAGACAGGGGGCCCTCTACAATGAGCAGTTCTTC
TRBJ2-7,-,-,TRBV5-1,CASSRGGPSSYEQYF,TGCGCCAGCAGCCGCGGGGGCCCCAGCTCCTACGAGCAGTACTTC
TRBJ1-1,-,-,TRBV7-9,CAMEGGQTEAFF,TGTGCCATGGAGGGAGGGCAGACTGAAGCTTTCTTT
TRBJ2-7,TRBD1,many,TRBV12-3/TRBV12-4,CASSILGGTGSTEQYF,TGTGCCAGCAGCATTTTAGGGGGGACAGGGTCCACCGAGCAGTACTTC
TRBJ2-1,-,few,TRBV20-1,CSARALQGQSYNEQFF,TGCAGTGCTAGAGCCCTACAGGGTCAGTCGTACAATGAGCAGTTCTTC
TRBJ2-4,-,-,TRBV14,CASSQVGRQVIQYF,TGTGCCAGCAGCCAAGTCGGCAGGCAAGTCATTCAGTACTTC
TRBJ2-6,-,-,TRBV20-1,CSAIPSSGANVLTF,TGCAGTGCCATCCCTAGCTCTGGGGCCAACGTCCTGACTTTC
TRBJ2-2,-,-,TRBV19,CASSRYPLELFF,TGTGCCAGTAGTCGGTACCCGTTGGAGCTGTTTTTT
TRBJ2-3,-,few,TRBV7-9,CASSFLYRTGRADTQYF,TGTGCCAGCAGCTTCCTCTATAGGACGGGGAGAGCCGATACGCAGTATTTT
TRBJ2-7,-,few,TRBV27,CASSNRAGEQYF,TGTGCCAGCAGTAACCGGGCGGGGGAGCAGTACTTC
TRBJ2-7,-,-,TRBV25-1,CASSQRGQGIEQYF,TGTGCCAGCAGCCAAAGAGGGCAGGGAATCGAGCAGTACTTC
TRBJ1-5,-,many,TRBV12-3/TRBV12-4,CASGVGGYQPQHF,TGTGCCAGCGGTGTTGGGGGCTATCAGCCCCAGCATTTT
TRBJ2-1,TRBD2,-,TRBV6-1,CASSSRGGTQKPYNEQFF,TGTGCCAGCAGCTCCCGGGGGGGTACCCAGAAACCCTACAATGAGCAGTTCTTC
TRBJ2-6,-,-,TRBV15,CATSDGTAGANVLTF,TGTGCCACCAGCGACGGGACGGCTGGGGCCAACGTCCTGACTTTC
TRBJ2-1,TRBD2,-,TRBV9,CASSPPLAGGHNEQFF,TGTGCCAGCAGCCCACCACTAGCGGGGGGGCACAATGAGCAGTTCTTC
TRBJ2-1,-,-,TRBV14,CASSQVFHNEQFF,TGTGCCAGCAGCCAAGTTTTTCACAATGAGCAGTTCTTC
TRBJ2-1,-,-,TRBV2,CASSETGYHSYNEQFF,TGTGCCAGCAGTGAGACAGGTTATCACTCCTACAATGAGCAGTTCTTC
TRBJ2-7,TRBD2,few,TRBV19,CASSIAAGAYEQYF,TGTGCCAGTAGTATAGCGGCGGGAGCCTACGAGCAGTACTTC
TRBJ2-7,-,few,TRBV20-1,CSARDGGASVEQYF,TGCAGTGCTAGAGATGGAGGGGCTTCGGTCGAGCAGTACTTC
TRBJ2-4,-,-,TRBV28,CASSSALGELAKNIQYF,TGTGCCAGCAGTTCAGCCCTGGGGGAACTAGCCAAAAACATTCAGTACTTC
TRBJ2-5,-,-,TRBV20-1,CSAYPPGQRMETQYF,TGCAGTGCCTACCCCCCCGGACAACGTATGGAGACCCAGTACTTC
TRBJ2-5,-,-,TRBV7-9,CASSLILGGQETQYF,TGTGCCAGCAGCTTAATACTGGGGGGACAAGAGACCCAGTACTTC
TRBJ2-1,-,few,TRBV29-1,CSGYGGRSSYNEQFF,TGCAGCGGTTACGGGGGACGAAGCTCCTACAATGAGCAGTTCTTC
TRBJ2-2,-,-,TRBV15,CATSRPPGGTNTGELFF,TGTGCCACCAGCAGACCTCCAGGGGGGACTAACACCGGGGAGCTGTTTTTT
TRBJ2-1,TRBD2,few,TRBV12-3/TRBV12-4,CASSTRTSGYYNEQFF,TGTGCCAGCAGTACCCGGACTAGCGGATACTACAATGAGCAGTTCTTC
TRBJ2-2,-,-,TRBV7-9,CAEQQGTGELFF,TGTGCCGAACAACAGGGCACCGGGGAGCTGTTTTTT
TRBJ2-3,TRBD2,few,TRBV7-9,CASSWSGGSYTDTQYF,TGTGCCAGCAGCTGGAGCGGGGGGTCCTACACAGATACGCAGTATTTT
TRBJ1-1,-,few,TRBV6-2/TRBV6-3,CASSYSKGWTEAFF,TGTGCCAGCAGTTACTCGAAAGGATGGACTGAAGCTTTCTTT
TRBJ2-3,-,-,TRBV18,CASSHYPDGSTDTQYF,TGTGCCAGCTCACATTACCCGGACGGAAGCACAGATACGCAGTATTTT